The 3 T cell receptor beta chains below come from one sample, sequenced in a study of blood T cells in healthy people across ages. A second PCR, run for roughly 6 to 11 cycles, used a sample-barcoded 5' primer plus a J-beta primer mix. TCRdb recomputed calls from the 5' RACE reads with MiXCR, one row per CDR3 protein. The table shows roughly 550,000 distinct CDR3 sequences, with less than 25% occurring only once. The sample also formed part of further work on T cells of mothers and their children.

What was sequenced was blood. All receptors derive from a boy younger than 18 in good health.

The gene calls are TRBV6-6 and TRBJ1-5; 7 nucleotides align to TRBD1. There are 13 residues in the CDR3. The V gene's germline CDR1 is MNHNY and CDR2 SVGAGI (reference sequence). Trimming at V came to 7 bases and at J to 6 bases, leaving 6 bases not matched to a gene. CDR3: CASTGQGVQPQHF. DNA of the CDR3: TGTGCCAGCACGGGGCAGGGGGTTCAGCCCCAGCATTTT.

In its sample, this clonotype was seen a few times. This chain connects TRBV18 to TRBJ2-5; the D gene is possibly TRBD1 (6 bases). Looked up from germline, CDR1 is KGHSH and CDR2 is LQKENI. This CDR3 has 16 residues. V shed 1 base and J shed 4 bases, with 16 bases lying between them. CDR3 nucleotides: TGTGCCAGCTCACCACTTAACAGGGAAGGGAGAGAGACCCAGTACTTC. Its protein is CASSPLNREGRETQYF.

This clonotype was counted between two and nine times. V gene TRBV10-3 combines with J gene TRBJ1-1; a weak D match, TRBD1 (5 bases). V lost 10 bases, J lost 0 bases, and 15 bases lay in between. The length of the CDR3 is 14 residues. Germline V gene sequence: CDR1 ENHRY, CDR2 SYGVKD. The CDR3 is CATKGRGMNTEAFF. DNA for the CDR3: TGTGCCACCAAGGGTAGGGGCATGAACACTGAAGCTTTCTTT.